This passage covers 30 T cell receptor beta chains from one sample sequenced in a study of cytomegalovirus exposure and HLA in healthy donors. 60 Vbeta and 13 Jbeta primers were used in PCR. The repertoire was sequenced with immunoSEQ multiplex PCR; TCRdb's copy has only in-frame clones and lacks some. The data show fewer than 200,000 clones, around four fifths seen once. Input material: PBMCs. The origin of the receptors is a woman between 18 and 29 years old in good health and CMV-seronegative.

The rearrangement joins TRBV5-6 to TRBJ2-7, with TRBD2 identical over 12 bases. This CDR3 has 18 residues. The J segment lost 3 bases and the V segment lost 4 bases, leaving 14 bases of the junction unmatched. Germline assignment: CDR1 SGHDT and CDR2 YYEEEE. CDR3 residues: CASSGLAGGPATRYEQYF. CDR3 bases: TGTGCCAGCAGCGGTCTAGCGGGAGGGCCGGCAACCCGCTACGAGCAGTACTTC.

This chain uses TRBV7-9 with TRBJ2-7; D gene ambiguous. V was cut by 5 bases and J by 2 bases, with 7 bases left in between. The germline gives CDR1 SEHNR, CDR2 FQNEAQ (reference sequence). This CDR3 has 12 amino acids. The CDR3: CASSPWPYEQYF. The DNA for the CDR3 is TGTGCCAGCAGCCCCTGGCCCTACGAGCAGTACTTC.

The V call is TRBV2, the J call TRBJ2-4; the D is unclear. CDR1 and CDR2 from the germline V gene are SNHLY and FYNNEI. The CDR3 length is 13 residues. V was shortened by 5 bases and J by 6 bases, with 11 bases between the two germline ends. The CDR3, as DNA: TGTGCCAGCAGTCCCCCGGCTAGAAACATTCAGTACTTC. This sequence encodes CASSPPARNIQYF.

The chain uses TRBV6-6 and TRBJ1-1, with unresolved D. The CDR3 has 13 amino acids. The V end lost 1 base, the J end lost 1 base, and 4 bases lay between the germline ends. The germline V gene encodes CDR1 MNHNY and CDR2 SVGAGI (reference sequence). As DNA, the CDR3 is TGTGCCAGCAGTTACTACTCGAACACTGAAGCTTTCTTT. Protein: CASSYYSNTEAFF.

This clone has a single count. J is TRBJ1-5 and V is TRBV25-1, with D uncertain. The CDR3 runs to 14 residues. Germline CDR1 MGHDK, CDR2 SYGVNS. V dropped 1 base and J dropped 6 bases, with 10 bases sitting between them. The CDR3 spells CASSESVSSQPQHF. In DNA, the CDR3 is TGTGCCAGCAGTGAATCTGTTTCGAGTCAGCCCCAGCATTTT.

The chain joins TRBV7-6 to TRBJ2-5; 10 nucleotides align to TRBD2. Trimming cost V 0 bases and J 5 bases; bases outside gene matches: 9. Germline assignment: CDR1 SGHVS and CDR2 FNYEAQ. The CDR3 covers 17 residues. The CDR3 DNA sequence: TGTGCCAGCAGCTTAGCGGGGCTAGCGGGGGCCAGGGAGACCCAGTACTTC. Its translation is CASSLAGLAGARETQYF.

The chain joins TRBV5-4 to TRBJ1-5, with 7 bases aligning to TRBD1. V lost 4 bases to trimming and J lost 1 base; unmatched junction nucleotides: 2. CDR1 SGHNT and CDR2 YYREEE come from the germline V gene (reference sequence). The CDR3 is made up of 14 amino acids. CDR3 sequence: CASSRQGSNQPQHF. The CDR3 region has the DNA TGTGCCAGCAGCCGACAGGGAAGCAATCAGCCCCAGCATTTT.

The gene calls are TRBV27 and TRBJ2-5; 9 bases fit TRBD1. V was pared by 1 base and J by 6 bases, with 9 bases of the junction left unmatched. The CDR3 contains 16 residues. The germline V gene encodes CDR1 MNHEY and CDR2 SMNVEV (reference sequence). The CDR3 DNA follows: TGTGCCAGCAGTTTATGGGGACAGGGTCAAAGAAAGACCCAGTACTTC. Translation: CASSLWGQGQRKTQYF.

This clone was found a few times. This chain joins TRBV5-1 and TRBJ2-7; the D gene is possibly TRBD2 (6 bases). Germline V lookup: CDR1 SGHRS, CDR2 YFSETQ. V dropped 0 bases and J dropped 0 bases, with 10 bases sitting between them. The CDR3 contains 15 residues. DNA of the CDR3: TGCGCCAGCAGCTTGGAGCCTAGCGACTCCTACGAGCAGTACTTC. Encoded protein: CASSLEPSDSYEQYF.

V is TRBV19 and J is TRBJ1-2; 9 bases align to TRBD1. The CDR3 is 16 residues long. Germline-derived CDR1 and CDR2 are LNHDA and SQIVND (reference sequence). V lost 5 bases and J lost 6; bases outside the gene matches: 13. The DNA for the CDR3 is TGTGCCAGTAGTGATTTGGGACAGGGCTTTCTAGATGGCTACACCTTC. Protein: CASSDLGQGFLDGYTF.

In nucleotides, the CDR3 is TGTGCCAGCAGCTCGACTGGTCTCAATGAGCAGTTCTTC. Encoded protein: CASSSTGLNEQFF. The chain joins TRBV11-2 to TRBJ2-1; D unclear. This CDR3 region has 13 residues. V lost 4 bases to trimming and J lost 6 bases, with 10 bases between them. CDR1 is SGHAT and CDR2 is FQNNGV in the germline V gene.

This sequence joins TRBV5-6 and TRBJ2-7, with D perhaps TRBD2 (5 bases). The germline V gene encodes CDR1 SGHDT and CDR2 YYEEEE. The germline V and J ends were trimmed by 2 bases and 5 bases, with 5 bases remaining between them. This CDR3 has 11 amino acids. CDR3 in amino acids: CASSFGDEQYF. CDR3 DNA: TGTGCCAGCAGCTTCGGGGACGAGCAGTACTTC.

The CDR3 loop is CASSPLGLAGGGELFF. As DNA, the CDR3 is TGTGCCAGCAGCCCTCTTGGACTAGCGGGAGGCGGGGAGCTGTTTTTT. The chain joins TRBV7-8 to TRBJ2-2; TRBD2 aligns across 14 bases. Per the germline V gene, CDR1 is SGHVS and CDR2 is FQNEAQ. The V and J ends lost 5 bases and 7 bases, in that order; junction bases with no gene match: 6. The CDR3 extends over 16 amino acids.

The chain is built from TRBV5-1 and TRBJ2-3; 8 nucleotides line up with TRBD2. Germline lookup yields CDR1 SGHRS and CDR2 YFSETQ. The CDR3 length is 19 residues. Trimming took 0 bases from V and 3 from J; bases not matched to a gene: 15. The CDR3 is CASSLVFVRTSPTTDTQYF. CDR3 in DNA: TGCGCCAGCAGCTTGGTCTTCGTCCGGACTAGCCCAACTACAGATACGCAGTATTTT.

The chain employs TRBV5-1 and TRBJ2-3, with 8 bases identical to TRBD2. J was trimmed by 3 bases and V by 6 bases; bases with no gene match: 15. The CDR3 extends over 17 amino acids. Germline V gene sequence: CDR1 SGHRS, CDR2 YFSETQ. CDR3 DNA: TGCGCCAGCACCGTGGCCCGGGAGGGCGCGGGAACAGATACGCAGTATTTT. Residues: CASTVAREGAGTDTQYF.

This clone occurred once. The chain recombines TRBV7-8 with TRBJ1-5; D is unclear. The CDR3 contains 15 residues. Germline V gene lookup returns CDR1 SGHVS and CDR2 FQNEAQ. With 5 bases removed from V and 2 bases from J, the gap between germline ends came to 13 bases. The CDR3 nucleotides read TGTGCCAGCAGCCCAAAGTTCGGGGGCAATCAGCCCCAGCATTTT. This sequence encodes CASSPKFGGNQPQHF.

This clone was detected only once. The CDR3 spells CAISEGPGGTQYF. In DNA form, the CDR3 reads TGTGCCATCAGTGAGGGGCCCGGAGGGACCCAGTACTTC. The rearrangement uses TRBV10-3 and TRBJ2-5; D is perhaps TRBD2 (5 bases). The CDR3 runs to 13 residues. Germline CDR1 ENHRY, CDR2 SYGVKD. V was trimmed by 2 bases and J by 7 bases, leaving 11 bases between them.

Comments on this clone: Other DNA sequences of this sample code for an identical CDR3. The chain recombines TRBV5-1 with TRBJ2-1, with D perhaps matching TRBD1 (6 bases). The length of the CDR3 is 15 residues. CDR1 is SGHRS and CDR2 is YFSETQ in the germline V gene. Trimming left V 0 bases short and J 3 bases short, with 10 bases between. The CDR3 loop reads CASSLDGQNYNEQFF. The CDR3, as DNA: TGCGCCAGCAGCTTGGACGGACAGAACTACAATGAGCAGTTCTTC.

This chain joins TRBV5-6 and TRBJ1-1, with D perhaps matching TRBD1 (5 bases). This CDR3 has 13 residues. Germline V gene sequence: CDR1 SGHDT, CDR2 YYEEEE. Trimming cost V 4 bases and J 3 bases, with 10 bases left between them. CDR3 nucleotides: TGTGCCAGCAGCGGGGGGATTTACACTGAAGCTTTCTTT. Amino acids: CASSGGIYTEAFF.

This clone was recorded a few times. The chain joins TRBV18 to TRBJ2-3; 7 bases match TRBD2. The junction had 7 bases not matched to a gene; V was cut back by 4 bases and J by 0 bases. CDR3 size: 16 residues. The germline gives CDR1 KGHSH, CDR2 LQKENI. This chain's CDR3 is CASSLRGGPSTDTQYF. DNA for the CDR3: TGTGCCAGCTCACTACGGGGAGGGCCCAGCACAGATACGCAGTATTTT.

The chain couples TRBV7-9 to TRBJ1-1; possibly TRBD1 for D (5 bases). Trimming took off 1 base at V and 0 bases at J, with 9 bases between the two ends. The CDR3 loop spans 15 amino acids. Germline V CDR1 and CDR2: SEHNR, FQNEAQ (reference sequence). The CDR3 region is CASSLVGTLNTEAFF. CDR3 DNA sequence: TGTGCCAGCAGCTTAGTTGGGACTCTGAACACTGAAGCTTTCTTT.

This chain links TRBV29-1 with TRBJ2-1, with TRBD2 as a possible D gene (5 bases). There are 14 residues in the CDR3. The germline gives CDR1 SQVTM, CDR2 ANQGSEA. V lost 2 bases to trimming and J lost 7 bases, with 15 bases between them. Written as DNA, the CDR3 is TGCAGCGTTGAACTCATCGGGAAAGGTAATGAGCAGTTCTTC. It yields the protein CSVELIGKGNEQFF.

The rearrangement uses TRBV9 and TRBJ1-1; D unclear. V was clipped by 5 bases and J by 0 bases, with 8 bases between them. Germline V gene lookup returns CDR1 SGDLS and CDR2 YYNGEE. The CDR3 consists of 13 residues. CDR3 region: CASSSGMNTEAFF. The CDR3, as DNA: TGTGCCAGCAGTTCGGGGATGAACACTGAAGCTTTCTTT.

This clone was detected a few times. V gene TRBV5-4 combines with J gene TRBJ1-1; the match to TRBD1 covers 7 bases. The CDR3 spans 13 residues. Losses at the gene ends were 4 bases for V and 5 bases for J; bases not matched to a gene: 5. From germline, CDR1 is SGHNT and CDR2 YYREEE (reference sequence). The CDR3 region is CASSPGGGTEAFF. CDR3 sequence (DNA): TGTGCCAGCAGCCCAGGGGGAGGAACTGAAGCTTTCTTT.

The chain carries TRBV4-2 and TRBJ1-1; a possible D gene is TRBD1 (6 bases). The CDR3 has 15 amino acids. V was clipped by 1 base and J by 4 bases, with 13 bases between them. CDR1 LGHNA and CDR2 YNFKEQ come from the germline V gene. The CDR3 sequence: CASSQGEGGGTEAFF. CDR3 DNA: TGTGCCAGCAGCCAAGGCGAGGGAGGGGGCACTGAAGCTTTCTTT.

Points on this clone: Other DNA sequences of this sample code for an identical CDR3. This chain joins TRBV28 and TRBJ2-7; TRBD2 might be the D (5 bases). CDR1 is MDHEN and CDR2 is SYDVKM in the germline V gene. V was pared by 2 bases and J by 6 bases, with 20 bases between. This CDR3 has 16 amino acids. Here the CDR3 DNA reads TGTGCCAGCAGTTTAAGAAAGCTAGCCGCCGAACGCGAGCAGTACTTC. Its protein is CASSLRKLAAEREQYF.

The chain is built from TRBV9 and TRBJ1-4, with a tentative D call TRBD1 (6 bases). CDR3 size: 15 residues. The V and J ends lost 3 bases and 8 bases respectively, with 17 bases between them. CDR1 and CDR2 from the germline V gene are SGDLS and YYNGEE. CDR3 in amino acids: CASSALRGVGEKLFF. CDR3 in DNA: TGTGCCAGCAGCGCCCTCAGGGGAGTAGGGGAAAAACTGTTTTTT.

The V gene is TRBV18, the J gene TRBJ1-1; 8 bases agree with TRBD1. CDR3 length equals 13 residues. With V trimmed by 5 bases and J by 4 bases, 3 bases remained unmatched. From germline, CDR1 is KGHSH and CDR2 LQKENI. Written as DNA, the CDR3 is TGTGCCAGCTCAGGACAGGGAGGCACTGAAGCTTTCTTT. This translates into CASSGQGGTEAFF.

This CDR3 reads CASSLGQAQETQYF. The CDR3 coding sequence is TGCGCCAGCAGCTTAGGACAGGCCCAAGAGACCCAGTACTTC. J is TRBJ2-5 and V is TRBV5-1, with 7 bases that match TRBD1. The CDR3 spans 14 residues. V gave up 2 bases and J gave up 1 base; unmatched junction bases: 2. Per germline, CDR1 SGHRS and CDR2 YFSETQ.

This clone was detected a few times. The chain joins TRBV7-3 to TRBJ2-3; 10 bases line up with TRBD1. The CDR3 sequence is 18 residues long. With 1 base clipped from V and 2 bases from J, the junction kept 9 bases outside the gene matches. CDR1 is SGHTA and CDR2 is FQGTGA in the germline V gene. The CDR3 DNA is TGTGCCAGCAGCTTAATTGGGTTGGGGACAGGGGACACAGATACGCAGTATTTT. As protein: CASSLIGLGTGDTDTQYF.